This is a list of T cell receptor beta chains from one sample in a study of patients and donors after allogeneic stem cell transplantation. TCRdb independently ran MiXCR on the RT-PCR reads; one entry per CDR3 protein. The table records 900,000 to 1,000,000 distinct CDR3 sequences, over 15% of them present only once. The source material was blood, either unsorted or a sorted T cell fraction (not recorded which). The receptors were gathered from a human donor who was either an allogeneic HSCT recipient or a stem cell or donor lymphocyte infusion donor (not recorded which). It is not recorded whose cells these are; they may come from a transplant donor. Both conserved end residues are part of each CDR3. The D gene is left open where the match is weak. Where a row states a size, it is once, few, many or the class of an expanded clone; other rows omit it.

clone_size d_call j_call v_call cdr3_aa cdr3_nt
. . TRBJ1-1 TRBV5-1 CASSLEARVNTEAFF TGCGCCAGCAGCTTGGAGGCCAGAGTGAACACTGAAGCTTTCTTT
. . TRBJ2-1 TRBV12-3/TRBV12-4 CASSLNGKNEQFF TGTGCCAGCAGTTTAAACGGGAAGAATGAGCAGTTCTTC
few . TRBJ2-1 TRBV5-1 CASSDRTNNHEQFF TGCGCCAGCAGCGACAGAACGAATAATCATGAGCAGTTCTTC
. . TRBJ2-5 TRBV6-1 CASSEANPLSGQQTQCF TGTGCCAGCAGTGAAGCAAACCCACTATCGGGACAACAGACCCAGTGCTTC
. TRBD2 TRBJ2-1 TRBV27 CASSPQGTSGSYNEQFF TGTGCCAGCAGTCCCCAAGGGACTAGCGGTTCCTACAATGAGCAGTTCTTC
. . TRBJ2-1 TRBV20-1 CSATHRGGGEGYNEQFF TGCAGTGCGACTCACAGGGGAGGCGGGGAGGGCTACAATGAGCAGTTCTTC
. TRBD1 TRBJ2-7 TRBV7-9 CASSFRDRGHEQYF TGTGCCAGCAGCTTCCGGGACAGGGGTCACGAGCAGTACTTC
. . TRBJ2-2 TRBV10-3 CAISGGGIGTGELFF TGTGCCATCAGTGGAGGGGGAATCGGCACCGGGGAGCTGTTTTTT
. TRBD2 TRBJ2-5 TRBV6-2/TRBV6-3 CASSYSTSPQETQYF TGTGCCAGCAGTTACTCGACTAGCCCTCAAGAGACCCAGTACTTC
. . TRBJ2-2 TRBV5-1 CASSFGRTANTGELFF TGCGCCAGCAGCTTCGGTAGGACAGCGAACACCGGGGAGCTGTTTTTT
few TRBD1 TRBJ2-2 TRBV30 CAWRGQGNTGELFF TGTGCCTGGAGGGGACAGGGGAACACCGGGGAGCTGTTTTTT
many . TRBJ2-7 TRBV12-3/TRBV12-4 CASSFRGAYSYEQYF TGTGCCAGCAGTTTTAGGGGGGCGTATTCCTACGAGCAGTACTTC
. . TRBJ2-3 TRBV20-1 CSARDGRRGGKTDTQYF TGCAGTGCTAGAGATGGGCGGAGGGGCGGGAAAACAGATACGCAGTATTTT
many TRBD2 TRBJ2-1 TRBV12-3/TRBV12-4 CASSRRSGTSEGGQFF TGTGCCAGCAGCCGCCGCTCCGGGACTAGCGAGGGGGGGCAGTTCTTC
many TRBD1 TRBJ1-1 TRBV12-3/TRBV12-4 CASTGGRNTEAFF TGTGCCAGTACAGGGGGTCGGAACACTGAAGCTTTCTTT
. TRBD1 TRBJ2-7 TRBV5-6 CASSANRGPNYEQYF TGTGCCAGCAGCGCCAACAGGGGACCCAACTACGAGCAGTACTTC
. TRBD1 TRBJ2-1 TRBV19 CASSIDGTGDAEQFF TGTGCCAGTAGTATCGACGGGACAGGGGACGCTGAGCAGTTCTTC
many . TRBJ2-2 TRBV12-3/TRBV12-4 CASSLGVAGELFF TGTGCCAGCAGTTTAGGAGTGGCGGGGGAGCTGTTTTTT
. . TRBJ2-7 TRBV11-2 CASSLDAGRAIYEQYF TGTGCCAGCAGCTTAGACGCGGGACGGGCTATCTACGAGCAGTACTTC
few . TRBJ1-2 TRBV6-2/TRBV6-3 CASWDGFYGYTF TGTGCCAGCTGGGACGGATTCTATGGCTACACCTTC
few . TRBJ1-5 TRBV12-3/TRBV12-4 CASRGGGNSNQPQHF TGTGCCAGCAGAGGGGGGGGAAATAGCAATCAGCCCCAGCATTTT
. . TRBJ1-5 TRBV5-5 CASSSGLGMGPQHF TGTGCCAGCAGCTCCGGACTCGGAATGGGGCCCCAGCATTTT